This T cell receptor beta chain was sequenced during a study of radiation and T cells in renal cell carcinoma (dated by TCRdb to about 2020). As for the study more broadly: Samples were obtained from a clinical trial, in which 15 Gy stereotactic body radiation therapy was delivered to primary renal cell carcinomas and nephrectomy was performed 4 weeks later. In total, 50 to 60 samples, comprising 25 or so tumors and approximately 27 peripheral blood samples, were subjected to TCR beta sequencing. In the 40 to 60 samples combined, 4,016,671 unique CDR3 nucleotide sequences were found, encoding approximately 2,800,000 unique CDR3 amino acid sequences. Overall study results and their limits: Dynamics of the blood repertoire were not tracked past 4 weeks after treatment. In blood, the top tumor clonotypes increased from baseline to 2 weeks after radiation and then shrank by 4 weeks, which suggests a temporary expansion of tumor-resident clones. No pretreatment tumor biopsies were available, so the baseline intratumoral presence of clonotypes could not be determined. The single-armed trial design could not address effects of radiation dose or scheduling on the TCR repertoire.

What the time point label conveys for this sample: blood 2 weeks post-SBRT. This sample's treatment or condition label indicates: 15 Gy SBRT to primary tumor, nephrectomy 4 weeks later. To follow tumor-enriched clonotypes, serial peripheral blood was collected from radiation-treated patients at baseline and at 2 weeks and 4 weeks after SBRT. All patients had renal cell carcinoma with clear cell pathology. The QIAamp DNA Blood Mini Kit (Qiagen) was used to prepare genomic DNA for TCR sequencing. The analyses included only samples that passed all quality control checks. In regard to this clone: This receptor's antigen is unknown. No base-level quality is on record; no much larger clone is a single base apart.

CDR1 and CDR2, looked up from the germline V gene, are MNHEY and SVGAGI. Trimming at the junction amounts to 5 bases on V and 4 bases on J, and the germline ends lie 12 bases apart. Spanning cysteine to phenylalanine, the CDR3 consists of 15 amino acids. Of all the DNA, just the CDR3 is kept, 45 bases in frame from base 1. Following the manufacturer's recommendations, the immunoSEQ kit was used to generate TCR beta libraries from genomic DNA. To prepare libraries, a first multiplex PCR with proprietary primers was run, followed by a second PCR that added unique barcodes, and a bead cleanup was done after each round. A kit-provided positive control reaction and a negative control reaction were included in every sample batch. The final libraries were assessed on an Agilent 4200 TapeStation D1000 ScreenTape, pooled by volume, and quantified by qPCR. An Illumina NextSeq500 fitted with a MidOutput 150-cycle cartridge performed the sequencing, running 156 Read1 cycles and 15 Index1 cycles with the kit's custom primers. The pooled library was loaded at about 1 pM with about 20% PhiX control spiked in. Per the original workflow: Vendor-processed data were analyzed in R, with a clonotype defined as all T cells sharing the same CDR3 nucleotide sequence. In the clone abundance analyses, frequencies were normalized to the 10,000 most abundant clones in each sample. Public T cell clones, which averaged fewer than five per sample, were excluded before analysis. Tumor-enriched clonotypes and baseline blood-enriched clonotypes were defined as those with an abundance difference of at least 32-fold between compartments. A beta-binomial differential abundance model was used to identify clonotypes that were expanded or contracted between blood time points. The Baroni-Urbani and Buser coefficient was used to measure tumor-blood repertoire similarity, and groups were compared with two-tailed Wilcoxon tests in R. As stored in TCRdb, this immuneACCESS dataset retains in-frame rearrangements with V and J assigned. A fraction of the clones does not appear; measured against another copy, unresolved V genes explain less than half of the discrepancy, and the remainder lacks a known reason. From that table come the V and J calls and clone size; the DNA was used to work out D and trimming. Present in this sample are some 70,000 clones, around 80% of which were seen just once. The biggest ten clones account for less than 7% of the sample.

The chain is made from TRBV6-5 and TRBJ2-6; the D gene identity is not certain. The receptor comes from a man aged 55 to 69 with renal cell carcinoma. The source was blood, collected from a patient whose treatment included radiotherapy and nephrectomy. The CDR3 reads as follows: CASSKSFAGANVLTF. The DNA reads as follows: TGTGCCAGCAGTAAGAGTTTCGCCGGGGCCAACGTCCTGACTTTC.